This T cell receptor (beta chain) was identified during a study of Tregs in tolerant kidney transplant recipients. Libraries were prepared by immunoSEQ multiplex PCR; TCRdb keeps only in-frame clonotypes and omits some of them. The profile shows around 230,000 clones, about four fifths of them singletons. Thawed PBMCs were FACS-sorted into unstimulated CD4+CD25+CD127- regulatory T cells, CD4+CD25- non-regulatory cells, CD4 and CD8 cells. Regarding this clone: Its antigen is undetermined.

This CDR3 contains 15 residues. Germline V CDR1 and CDR2: SGHRS, YFSETQ. With 0 bases removed from V and 2 bases from J, the gap between germline ends came to 9 bases. Study observations and caveats: Validation in larger populations is needed because few patients were studied. No direct test of biological reproducibility was done here. Tregs expanded with activated donor B cells seemed most donor-specific.

J is TRBJ2-1 and V is TRBV5-1; D is uncertain. The clonotype comes from a human donor in good health. Sequenced: CD4+ T cells from blood. The CDR3 DNA reads as TGCGCCAGCAGCTTGGTTCCGGTGCCCTACAATGAGCAGTTCTTC. It encodes CASSLVPVPYNEQFF.